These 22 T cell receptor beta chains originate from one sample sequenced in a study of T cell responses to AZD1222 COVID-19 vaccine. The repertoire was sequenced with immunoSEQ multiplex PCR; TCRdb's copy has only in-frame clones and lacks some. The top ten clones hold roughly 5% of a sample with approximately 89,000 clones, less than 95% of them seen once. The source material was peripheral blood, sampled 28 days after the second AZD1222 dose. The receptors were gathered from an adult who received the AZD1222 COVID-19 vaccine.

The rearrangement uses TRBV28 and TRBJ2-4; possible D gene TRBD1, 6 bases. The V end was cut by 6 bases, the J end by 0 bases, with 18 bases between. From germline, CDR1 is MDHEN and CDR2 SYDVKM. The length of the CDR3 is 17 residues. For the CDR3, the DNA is TGTGCCAGCAGAACGACAGGACACGACCTAGCCAAAAACATTCAGTACTTC. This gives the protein CASRTTGHDLAKNIQYF.

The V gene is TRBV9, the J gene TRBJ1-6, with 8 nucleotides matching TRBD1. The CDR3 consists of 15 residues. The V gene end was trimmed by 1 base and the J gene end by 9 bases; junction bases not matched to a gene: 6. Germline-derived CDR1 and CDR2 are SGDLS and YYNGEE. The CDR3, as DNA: TGTGCCAGCAGCGTACTAGACAGGGGTGCTTCACCCCTCCACTTT. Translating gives CASSVLDRGASPLHF.

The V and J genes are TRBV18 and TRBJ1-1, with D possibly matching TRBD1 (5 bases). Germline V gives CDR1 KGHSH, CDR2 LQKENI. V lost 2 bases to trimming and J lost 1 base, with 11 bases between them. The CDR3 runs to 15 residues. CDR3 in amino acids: CASSPGGGRNTEAFF. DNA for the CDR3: TGTGCCAGCTCACCAGGTGGGGGTCGGAACACTGAAGCTTTCTTT.

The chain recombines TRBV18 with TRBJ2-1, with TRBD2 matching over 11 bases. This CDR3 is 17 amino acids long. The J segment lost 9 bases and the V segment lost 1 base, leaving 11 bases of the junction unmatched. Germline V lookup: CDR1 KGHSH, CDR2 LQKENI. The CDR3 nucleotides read TGTGCCAGCTCACCACGGGCTAGCGGGGGGCCCCCTCTTGAGCAGTTCTTC. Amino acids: CASSPRASGGPPLEQFF.

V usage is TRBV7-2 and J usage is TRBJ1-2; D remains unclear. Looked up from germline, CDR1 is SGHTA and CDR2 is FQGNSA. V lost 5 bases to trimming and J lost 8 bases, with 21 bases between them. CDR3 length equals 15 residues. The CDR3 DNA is TGTGCCAGCAGCATTAGACCGCCTCCACCTAGGGGCTACACCTTC. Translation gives CASSIRPPPPRGYTF.

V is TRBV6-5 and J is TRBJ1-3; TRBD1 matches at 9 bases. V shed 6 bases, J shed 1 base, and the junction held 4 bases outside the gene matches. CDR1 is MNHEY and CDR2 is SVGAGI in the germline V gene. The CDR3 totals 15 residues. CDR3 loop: CASRGQGHSGNTIYF. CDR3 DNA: TGTGCCAGCAGAGGACAGGGGCATTCTGGAAACACCATATATTTT.

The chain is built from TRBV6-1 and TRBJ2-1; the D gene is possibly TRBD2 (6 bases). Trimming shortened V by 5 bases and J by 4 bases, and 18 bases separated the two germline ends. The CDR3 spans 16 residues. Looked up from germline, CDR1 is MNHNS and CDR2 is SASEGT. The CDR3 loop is CASSQGDSADYNEQFF. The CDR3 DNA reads TGTGCCAGCAGTCAAGGGGACTCGGCGGATTACAATGAGCAGTTCTTC.

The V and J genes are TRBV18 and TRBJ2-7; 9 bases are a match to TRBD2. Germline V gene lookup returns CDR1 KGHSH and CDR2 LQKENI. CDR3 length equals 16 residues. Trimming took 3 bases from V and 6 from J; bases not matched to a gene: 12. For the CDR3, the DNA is TGTGCCAGCTCACCTGCACAGGGACTAGCCCTTTTCGAGCAGTACTTC. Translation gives CASSPAQGLALFEQYF.

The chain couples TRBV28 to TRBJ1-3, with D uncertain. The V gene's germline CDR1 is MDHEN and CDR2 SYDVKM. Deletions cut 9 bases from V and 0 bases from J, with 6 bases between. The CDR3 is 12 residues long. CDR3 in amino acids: CASRNSGNTIYF. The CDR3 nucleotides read TGTGCCAGTCGGAACTCTGGAAACACCATATATTTT.

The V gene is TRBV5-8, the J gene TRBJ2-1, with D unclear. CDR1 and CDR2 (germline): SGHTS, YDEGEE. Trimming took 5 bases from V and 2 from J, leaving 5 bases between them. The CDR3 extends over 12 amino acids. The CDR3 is CASSRTYNEQFF. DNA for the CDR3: TGTGCCAGCAGTAGGACCTACAATGAGCAGTTCTTC. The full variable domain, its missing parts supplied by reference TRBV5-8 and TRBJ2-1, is EAGVTQSPTHLIKTRGQQATLRCSPISGHTSVYWYQQALGLGLQFLLWYDEGEERNRGNFPPRFSGRQFPNYSSELNVNALELEDSALYLCASSRTYNEQFFGPGTRLTVL.

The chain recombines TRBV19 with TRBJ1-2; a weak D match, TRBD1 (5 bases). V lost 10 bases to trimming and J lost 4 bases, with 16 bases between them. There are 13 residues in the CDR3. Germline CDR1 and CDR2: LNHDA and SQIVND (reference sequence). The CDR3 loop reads CATQGATLYGYTF. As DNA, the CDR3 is TGTGCCACGCAGGGAGCAACCCTCTATGGCTACACCTTC.

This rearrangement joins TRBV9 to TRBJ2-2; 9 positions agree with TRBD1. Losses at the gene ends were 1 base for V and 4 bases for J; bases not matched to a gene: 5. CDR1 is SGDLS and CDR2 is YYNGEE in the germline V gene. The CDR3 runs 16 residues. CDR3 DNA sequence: TGTGCCAGCAGCGTAACAGGGGGCGCCCCCACCGGGGAGCTGTTTTTT. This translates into CASSVTGGAPTGELFF.

CDR3 DNA sequence: TGTGCCAGCAGTTTAGCGTATGCTCAGCCCCAGCATTTT. This encodes CASSLAYAQPQHF. The chain combines TRBV12-3 or TRBV12-4 with TRBJ1-5; D not resolved. V was pared by 0 bases and J by 6 bases, with 6 bases between. The CDR3 is made up of 13 amino acids.

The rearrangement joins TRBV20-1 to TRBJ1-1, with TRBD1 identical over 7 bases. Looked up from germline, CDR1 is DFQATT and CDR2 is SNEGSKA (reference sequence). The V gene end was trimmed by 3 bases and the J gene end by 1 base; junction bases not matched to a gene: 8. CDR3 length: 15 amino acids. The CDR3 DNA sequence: TGCAGTGCTAGTGTCCTAGGGGGCGCGAACACTGAAGCTTTCTTT. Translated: CSASVLGGANTEAFF.

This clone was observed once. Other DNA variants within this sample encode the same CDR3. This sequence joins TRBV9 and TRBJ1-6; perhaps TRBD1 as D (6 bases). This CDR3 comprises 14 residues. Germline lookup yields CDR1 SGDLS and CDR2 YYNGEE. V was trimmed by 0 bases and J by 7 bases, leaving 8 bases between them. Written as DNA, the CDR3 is TGTGCCAGCAGCGTAGAGGGGGACAATTCACCCCTCCACTTT. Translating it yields CASSVEGDNSPLHF.

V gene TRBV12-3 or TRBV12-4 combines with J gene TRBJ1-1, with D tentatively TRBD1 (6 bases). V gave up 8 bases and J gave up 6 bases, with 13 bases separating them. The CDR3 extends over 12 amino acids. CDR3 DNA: TGTGCCAGCGGAGAAAGGGGGGCTGAAGCTTTCTTT. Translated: CASGERGAEAFF.

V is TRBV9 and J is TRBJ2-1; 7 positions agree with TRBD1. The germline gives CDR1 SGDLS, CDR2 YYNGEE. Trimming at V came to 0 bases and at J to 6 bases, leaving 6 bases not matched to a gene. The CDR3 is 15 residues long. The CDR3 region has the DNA TGTGCCAGCAGCGTAGAGGGGACAGCTTTCAATGAGCAGTTCTTC. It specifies CASSVEGTAFNEQFF.

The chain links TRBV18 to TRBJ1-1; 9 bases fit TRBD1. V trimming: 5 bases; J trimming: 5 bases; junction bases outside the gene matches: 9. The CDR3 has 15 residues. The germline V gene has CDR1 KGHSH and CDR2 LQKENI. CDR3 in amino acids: CASSELQGASTEAFF. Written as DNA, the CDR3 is TGTGCCAGCTCAGAACTACAGGGGGCGAGTACTGAAGCTTTCTTT. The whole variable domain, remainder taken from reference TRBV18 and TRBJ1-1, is NAGVMQNPRHLVRRRGQEARLRCSPMKGHSHVYWYRQLPEEGLKFMVYLQKENIIDESGMPKERFSAEFPKEGPSILRIQQVVRGDSAAYFCASSELQGASTEAFFGQGTRLTVV.

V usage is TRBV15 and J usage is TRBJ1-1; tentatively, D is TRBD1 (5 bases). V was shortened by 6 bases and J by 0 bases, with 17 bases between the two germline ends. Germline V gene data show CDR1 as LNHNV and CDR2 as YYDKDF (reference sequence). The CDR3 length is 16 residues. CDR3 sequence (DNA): TGTGCCACCAGATCCTCGGGCGGGGGTATGAACACTGAAGCTTTCTTT. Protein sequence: CATRSSGGGMNTEAFF.

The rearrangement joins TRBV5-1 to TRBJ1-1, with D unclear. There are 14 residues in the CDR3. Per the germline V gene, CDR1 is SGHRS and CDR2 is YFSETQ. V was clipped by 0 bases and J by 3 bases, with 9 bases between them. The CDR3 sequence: CASSLVSGDTEAFF. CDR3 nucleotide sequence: TGCGCCAGCAGCTTGGTGTCGGGTGACACTGAAGCTTTCTTT.

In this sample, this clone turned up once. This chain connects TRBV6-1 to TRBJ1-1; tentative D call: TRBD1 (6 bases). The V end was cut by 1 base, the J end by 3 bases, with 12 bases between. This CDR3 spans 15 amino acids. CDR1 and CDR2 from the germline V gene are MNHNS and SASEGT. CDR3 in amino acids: CASSEGSGGHTEAFF. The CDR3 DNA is TGTGCCAGCAGTGAAGGGTCTGGGGGGCACACTGAAGCTTTCTTT.

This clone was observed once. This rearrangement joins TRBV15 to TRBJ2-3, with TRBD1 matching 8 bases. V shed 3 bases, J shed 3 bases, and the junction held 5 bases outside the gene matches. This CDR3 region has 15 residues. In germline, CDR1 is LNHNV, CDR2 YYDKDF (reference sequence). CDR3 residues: CATSRDRAQTDTQYF. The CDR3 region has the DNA TGTGCCACCAGCAGGGACAGGGCCCAGACAGATACGCAGTATTTT.